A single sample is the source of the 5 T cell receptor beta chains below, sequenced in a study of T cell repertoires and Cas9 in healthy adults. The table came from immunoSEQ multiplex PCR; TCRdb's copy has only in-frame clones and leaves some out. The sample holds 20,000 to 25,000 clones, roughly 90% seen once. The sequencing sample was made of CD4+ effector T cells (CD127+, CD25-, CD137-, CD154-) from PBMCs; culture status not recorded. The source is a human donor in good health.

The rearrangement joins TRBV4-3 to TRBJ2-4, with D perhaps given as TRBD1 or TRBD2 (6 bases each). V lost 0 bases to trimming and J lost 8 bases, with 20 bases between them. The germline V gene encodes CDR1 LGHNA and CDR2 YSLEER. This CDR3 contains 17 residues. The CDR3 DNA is TGCGCCAGCAGCCAAGATGTGGGGGGTTGGCCAGGGGACATTCAGTACTTC. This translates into CASSQDVGGWPGDIQYF.

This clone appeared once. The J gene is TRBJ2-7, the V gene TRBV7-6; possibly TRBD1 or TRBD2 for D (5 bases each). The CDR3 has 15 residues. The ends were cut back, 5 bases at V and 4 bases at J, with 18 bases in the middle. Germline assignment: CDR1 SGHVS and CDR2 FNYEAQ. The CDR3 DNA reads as TGTGCCAGCAGCCCCCGGGACCGTAAATCATACGAGCAGTACTTC. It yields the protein CASSPRDRKSYEQYF.

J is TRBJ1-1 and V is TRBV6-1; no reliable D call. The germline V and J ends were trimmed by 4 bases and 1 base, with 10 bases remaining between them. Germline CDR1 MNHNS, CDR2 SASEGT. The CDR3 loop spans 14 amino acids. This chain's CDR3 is CASSGASGNTEAFF. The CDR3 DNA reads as TGTGCCAGCAGTGGGGCGTCCGGGAACACTGAAGCTTTCTTT.

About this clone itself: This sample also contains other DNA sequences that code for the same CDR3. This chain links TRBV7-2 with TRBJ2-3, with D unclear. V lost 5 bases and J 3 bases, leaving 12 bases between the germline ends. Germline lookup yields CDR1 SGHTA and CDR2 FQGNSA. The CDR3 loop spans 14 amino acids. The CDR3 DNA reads TGTGCCAGCAGCATATTAGGCCTGACAGATACGCAGTATTTT. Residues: CASSILGLTDTQYF.

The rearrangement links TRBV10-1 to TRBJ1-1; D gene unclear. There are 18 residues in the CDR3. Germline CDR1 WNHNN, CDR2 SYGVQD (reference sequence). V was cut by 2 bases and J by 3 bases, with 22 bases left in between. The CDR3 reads CASSEVVEYSVFDTEAFF. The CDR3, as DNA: TGCGCCAGCAGTGAGGTTGTGGAGTATTCGGTTTTTGACACTGAAGCTTTCTTT.